This T cell receptor (beta chain) was captured by sequencing in a study of beta chain features in type 1 diabetes. Each of the CD4+ naive, central memory, regulatory and stem cell-like memory populations was sorted via CD45RO/CCR7/CD25/CD127/CD95/CD27. CDR3 length equals 14 residues. CDR1 and CDR2 (germline): MNHNS, SASEGT. The V end was cut by 11 bases, the J end by 6 bases, with 23 bases between. The investigators reverse transcribed all of the isolated RNA, so they sequenced expressed TCRB transcripts. It was found that naive, central memory and regulatory T cell samples averaged around 3.8 million reads. Generated by immunoSEQ multiplex PCR, the TCRdb table keeps only in-frame clones and is missing some. The sample contains roughly 230,000 clones, about a tenth of which appear only once. Study-wide results and limits: Among patients with Type 1 diabetes, TCRB CDR3s were moderately but significantly shorter in every one of the four CD4+ subsets.

This clone was found a few times. The target antigen is unknown. Specimen: naive CD4+ T cells from blood. The chain couples TRBV6-1 to TRBJ2-7, with no clear D. The sequence was obtained from a man aged 30-40 years with type 1 diabetes. The CDR3 nucleotides read TGTGCCGCTAACGACAAGGCAGCCCGCCCCGAGCAGTACTTC. Encoded protein: CAANDKAARPEQYF.